This TCR beta chain was observed in a study of T cell clonality in common variable immunodeficiency. Trimming removed 2 bases from V and 6 bases from J; junction bases left unmatched: 5. CDR1 and CDR2 from the germline V gene are SGHRS and YFSETQ. There are 16 residues in the CDR3. This clone was counted many times. The read ends 3 residues shy of where the CDR3 ends; the end is completed using the germline J gene. Clones were sequenced by immunoSEQ multiplex PCR, and TCRdb holds only the in-frame ones, with some missing. The repertoire has some 53,000 clones, none seen only once; the ten largest take roughly 3.5%.

The chain recombines TRBV5-1 with TRBJ2-1; the match to TRBD2 covers 13 bases. Specimen: peripheral blood mononuclear cells. The sequence came from a person between 18 and 75 years old in good health. The CDR3 loop is CASSLGLAGVSNEQFF. The covered CDR3 bases are TGCGCCAGCAGCTTAGGACTAGCGGGAGTATCCAATGAG.